Given below is one T cell receptor (beta chain) in context. No antigen is known for it. Assay used: immunoSEQ multiplex PCR; TCRdb lists only in-frame clones, some missing. The profile shows thousands of clones, around 63% of them singletons. The CDR3 length is 16 residues. V lost 0 bases, J lost 7 bases, and 15 bases lay in between. The germline V gene encodes CDR1 SGHTA and CDR2 FQGNSA. The data were obtained in a study of high-grade serous ovarian cancer treatment subgroups. Whole-study findings and limits: Different patients shared almost no repertoire; same-patient tumors shared about 0.11 to 0.85. TCR relatedness rose with neoantigen level and trended with mutation load.

Tumor tissue was taken before any definitive surgery or chemotherapy was given. The clonotype originates from a human donor with high-grade serous ovarian cancer. Sequencing was performed on tumor tissue. The genes are TRBV7-2 and TRBJ1-4, with D unclear. CDR3 region: CASSLAPVGNGEKLFF. In nucleotides, the CDR3 is TGTGCCAGCAGCTTAGCGCCTGTTGGGAATGGTGAAAAACTGTTTTTT.